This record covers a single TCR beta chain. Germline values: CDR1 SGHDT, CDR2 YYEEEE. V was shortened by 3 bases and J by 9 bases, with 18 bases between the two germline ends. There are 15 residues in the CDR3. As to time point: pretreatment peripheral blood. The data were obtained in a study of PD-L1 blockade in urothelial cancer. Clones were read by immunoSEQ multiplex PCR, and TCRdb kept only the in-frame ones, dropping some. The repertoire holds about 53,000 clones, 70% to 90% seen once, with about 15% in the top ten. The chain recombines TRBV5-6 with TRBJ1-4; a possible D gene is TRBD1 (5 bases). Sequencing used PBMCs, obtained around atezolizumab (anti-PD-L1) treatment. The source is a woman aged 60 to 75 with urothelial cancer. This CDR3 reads CASSWGEGEEKKLFF. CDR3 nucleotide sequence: TGTGCCAGCAGCTGGGGGGAAGGGGAAGAAAAAAAACTGTTTTTT.